This is a list of T cell receptor beta chains from one sample in a study of a mutant IDH1 vaccine in newly diagnosed glioma. Some clones are missing from TCRdb's copy, which holds only in-frame ones; the method was immunoSEQ multiplex PCR. Here the sample spans around 56,000 clones, 75% to 85% being singletons. Their specific antigens are unknown. The sample consisted of PBMCs, taken from a glioma patient whose treatment included an IDH1 peptide vaccine. The origin of the receptors is a man aged 25-45 years with glioma. Both conserved end residues are part of each CDR3. The D gene is left open where the match is weak. Some rows mark clone size as missing; the rest say once, few, many or name a class of expanded clone.

J gene	clone size	V gene	D gene	CDR3 DNA	CDR3 protein
TRBJ1-3	NA	TRBV2	NA	TGTGCCAGCAAGCGGCAGGCCTCTGGAAACACCATATATTTT	CASKRQASGNTIYF
TRBJ1-1	NA	TRBV5-8	NA	TGTGCCAGCAGTTGGCGGGCTAACAGCGTTATGAACACTGAAGCTTTCTTT	CASSWRANSVMNTEAFF
TRBJ1-2	NA	TRBV7-9	NA	TGTGCCAGCAGCCCGGATGGAGGTCTCTATGGCTACACCTTC	CASSPDGGLYGYTF
TRBJ1-4	NA	TRBV7-8	NA	TGTGCCAGCAGCCCCCGGGCAGGGACTAATGAAAAACTGTTTTTT	CASSPRAGTNEKLFF
TRBJ2-1	once	TRBV7-9	TRBD2	TGTGCCAGCAGCCCCCGCGGGGGAGTTTCCTACAATGAGCAGTTCTTC	CASSPRGGVSYNEQFF
TRBJ2-1	NA	TRBV25-1	TRBD2	TGTGCCAGCAGTGAATTTTCGGGGGGCTCCTACAATGAGCAGTTCTTC	CASSEFSGGSYNEQFF
TRBJ1-5	NA	TRBV5-1	NA	TGCGCCAGCAGCTTGGTGGCAGGCAATCAGCCCCAGCATTTT	CASSLVAGNQPQHF
TRBJ1-2	NA	TRBV6-6	NA	TGTGCCAGCAGTTACCCCGGGGGAGAGGGCTACACCTTC	CASSYPGGEGYTF
TRBJ1-5	once	TRBV12-5	NA	TGTGCTAGTTCGCCAGGGATTCAGCCCCAGCATTTT	CASSPGIQPQHF
TRBJ2-7	NA	TRBV5-4	TRBD1	TGTGCCAGCAGCTTGGGGCACGCGACAGGGGTCGACGAGCAGTACTTC	CASSLGHATGVDEQYF
TRBJ1-2	NA	TRBV10-3	NA	TGTGCCATCAGTGAGGGACGCCACTATGGCTACACCTTC	CAISEGRHYGYTF
TRBJ1-6	NA	TRBV27	NA	TGTGCCAGCAGGCCTCACGGAACAGCACCCCTCCACTTT	CASRPHGTAPLHF
TRBJ1-2	NA	TRBV5-1	NA	TGCGCCAGCAGCTTGGGGACGGAAGTCTACAGCTACACCTTC	CASSLGTEVYSYTF
TRBJ1-1	few	TRBV5-6	NA	TGTGCCAGCAGTCGGAACATGAACACTGAAGCTTTCTTT	CASSRNMNTEAFF
TRBJ1-1	NA	TRBV5-4	NA	TGTGCCAGCAGCCCGAGACGGGGAGGGGTAAATTCCGAAGCTTTCTTT	CASSPRRGGVNSEAFF
TRBJ1-2	NA	TRBV7-8	TRBD1	TGTGCCAGCAGCAGTCGACAGGGGCCTCTTGAGGTGGGCAACTATGGCTACACCTTC	CASSSRQGPLEVGNYGYTF
TRBJ2-1	NA	TRBV5-1	NA	TGCGCCAGCAGCTCTGGAGGTGGGGGAAATGAGCAGTTCTTC	CASSSGGGGNEQFF
TRBJ2-3	NA	TRBV11-2	NA	TGTGCCAGCAGCCGTTATGCAGATACGCAGTATTTT	CASSRYADTQYF
TRBJ2-2	few	TRBV9	NA	TGTGCCAGCAGCAATCCGGGACAACGTACCGGGGAGCTGTTTTTT	CASSNPGQRTGELFF
TRBJ1-2	NA	TRBV9	TRBD1	TGTGCCAGCAGCCTATCGGACAGGACTTCTCCCACCTTC	CASSLSDRTSPTF
TRBJ1-3	NA	TRBV25-1	NA	TGTGCCAGCAGTCGAAGCTCTGGAAACACCATATATTTT	CASSRSSGNTIYF
TRBJ2-4	NA	TRBV7-9	NA	TGTGCCAGCAGCTTAGGAAGGGGGTACTCGCACATTCAGTACTTC	CASSLGRGYSHIQYF
TRBJ2-1	NA	TRBV5-1	NA	TGCGCCAGCAGGACTAGTAATGAGCAGTTCTTC	CASRTSNEQFF
TRBJ2-3	NA	TRBV5-1	TRBD2	TGCGCCAGCAGCTTGGCCTCCTTAGCGGGCCAACGGGATACGCAGTATTTT	CASSLASLAGQRDTQYF
TRBJ2-3	NA	TRBV18	NA	TGTGCCAGCTCACCCATCACCAGTTCAGCGGCAGATACGCAGTATTTT	CASSPITSSAADTQYF
TRBJ1-5	NA	TRBV27	NA	TGTGCCAGCAGTTTATCCCACGGCAATCAGCCCCAGCATTTT	CASSLSHGNQPQHF
TRBJ1-2	NA	TRBV10-3	TRBD1	TGTGCCATCAGTGATAAGACAGGGGCGATTGACTATGGCTACACCTTC	CAISDKTGAIDYGYTF
TRBJ2-3	NA	TRBV6-6	TRBD2	TGTGCCAGCAAATCACTAGCGGGGGGACGCACAGATACGCAGTATTTT	CASKSLAGGRTDTQYF
TRBJ1-5	few	TRBV7-9	TRBD1	TGTGCCAGCAGCTACGGGTATGCCAACACTGACAGGGAAAATCAGCCCCAGCATTTT	CASSYGYANTDRENQPQHF
TRBJ2-1	NA	TRBV2	NA	TGTGCCAGCAAAGACGACCGTAGCTCCTACAATGAGCAGTTCTTC	CASKDDRSSYNEQFF
TRBJ2-6	NA	TRBV7-9	NA	TGTGCCAGCAGCTTAGGACAAGCCGGGGCCAACGTCCTGACTTTC	CASSLGQAGANVLTF
TRBJ2-2	NA	TRBV5-1	TRBD1	TGCGCCAGCACTATGACGGCAGGGGGTTCCACCGGGGAGCTGTTTTTT	CASTMTAGGSTGELFF
TRBJ2-7	NA	TRBV4-2	NA	TGTGCCAGCAGCCAAGATGTCGGGGGCTACGAGCAGTACTTC	CASSQDVGGYEQYF
TRBJ2-3	NA	TRBV5-4	TRBD2	TGTGCCAGCAGCCCTGGGGTTCTCTCGGGACTAGCGTCAGATACGCAGTATTTT	CASSPGVLSGLASDTQYF
TRBJ1-1	NA	TRBV11-2	NA	TGTGCCAGCAGCCAGTGGGTTACGAACACTGAAGCTTTCTTT	CASSQWVTNTEAFF
TRBJ1-5	NA	TRBV10-3	NA	TGTGCCATCAGTGGGGGGTCCAGCAATCAGCCCCAGCATTTT	CAISGGSSNQPQHF
TRBJ1-2	NA	TRBV14	NA	TGTGCCAGCAGCCAATTTGGTCCTAGGGAGCTCTATGGCTACACCTTC	CASSQFGPRELYGYTF
TRBJ2-3	NA	TRBV12-5	NA	TGTGCTAGTGGTCCCGGGATGATGGGGACGGATACGCAGTATTTT	CASGPGMMGTDTQYF
TRBJ1-2	NA	TRBV6-5	TRBD1	TGTGCCAGCAGCATACCGGGACAGAGTGACACCTTC	CASSIPGQSDTF
TRBJ2-6	NA	TRBV19	NA	TGTGCCAGTAGTGCCTCTGGGGCCAACGTCCTGGCTTTC	CASSASGANVLAF
TRBJ2-1	NA	TRBV7-2	NA	TGTGCCAGCAGCTTAAACGTTGAGCAGTTCTTC	CASSLNVEQFF
TRBJ2-3	NA	TRBV9	NA	TGTGCCAGCAGCCGCAGCGGGCTCCGGGGGACAGATACGCAGTATTTT	CASSRSGLRGTDTQYF
TRBJ1-1	few	TRBV19	TRBD1	TGTGCCAGTAATCCGAGGGGGCGCGCAACTGAAGCTTTCTTT	CASNPRGRATEAFF
TRBJ1-4	once	TRBV15	NA	TGTGCCACCAGCAGAGATAGTAGGGTTCAGGGAGGGGATGAAAAACTGTTTTTT	CATSRDSRVQGGDEKLFF
TRBJ1-1	NA	TRBV11-2	NA	TGTGCCAGCAGCACTAGAAGGGGCGAGCGGGGAGCTTTCTTT	CASSTRRGERGAFF
TRBJ2-3	NA	TRBV7-6	NA	TGTGCCAGCAGTCCCATCCTCCAGGGAGATACGCAGTATTTT	CASSPILQGDTQYF
TRBJ1-4	NA	TRBV7-8	NA	TGTGCCAGCAGCTTAGAGAGGTTTCAAGGGGGAAAACTGTTTTTT	CASSLERFQGGKLFF
TRBJ2-3	NA	TRBV4-1	TRBD1	TGCGCCAGCAGCCCCCCTAGACAGGGGGCCGATACGCAGTATTTT	CASSPPRQGADTQYF